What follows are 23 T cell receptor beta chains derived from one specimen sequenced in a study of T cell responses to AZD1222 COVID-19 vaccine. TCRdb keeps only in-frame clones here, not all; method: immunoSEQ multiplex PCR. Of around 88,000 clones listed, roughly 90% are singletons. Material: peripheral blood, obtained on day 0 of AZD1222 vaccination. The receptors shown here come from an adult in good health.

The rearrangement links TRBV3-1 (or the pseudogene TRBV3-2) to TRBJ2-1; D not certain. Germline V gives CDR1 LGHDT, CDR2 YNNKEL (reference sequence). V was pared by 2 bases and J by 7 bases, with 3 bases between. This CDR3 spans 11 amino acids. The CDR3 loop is CASSQRNEQFF. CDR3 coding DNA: TGTGCCAGCAGCCAAAGGAATGAGCAGTTCTTC.

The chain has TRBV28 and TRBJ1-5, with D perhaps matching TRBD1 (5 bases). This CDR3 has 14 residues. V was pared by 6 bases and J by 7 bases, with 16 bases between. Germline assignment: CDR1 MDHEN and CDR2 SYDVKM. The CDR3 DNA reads TGTGCCAGCAGCCGCGCGCAGGGCGGACAGCCCCAGCATTTT. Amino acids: CASSRAQGGQPQHF.

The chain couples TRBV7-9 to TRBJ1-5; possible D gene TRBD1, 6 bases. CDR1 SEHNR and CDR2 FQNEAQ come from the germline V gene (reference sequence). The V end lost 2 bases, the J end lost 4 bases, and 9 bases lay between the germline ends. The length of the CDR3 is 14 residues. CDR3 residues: CASSLPGENQPQHF. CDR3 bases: TGTGCCAGCAGCTTACCAGGGGAGAATCAGCCCCAGCATTTT.

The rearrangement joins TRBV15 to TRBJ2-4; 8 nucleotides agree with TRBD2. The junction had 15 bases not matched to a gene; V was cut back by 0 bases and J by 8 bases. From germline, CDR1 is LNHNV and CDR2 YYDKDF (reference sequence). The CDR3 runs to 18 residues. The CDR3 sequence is CATSRERAGGADLDIQYF. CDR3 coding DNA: TGTGCCACCAGCAGAGAGCGGGCCGGGGGGGCGGATCTGGACATTCAGTACTTC.

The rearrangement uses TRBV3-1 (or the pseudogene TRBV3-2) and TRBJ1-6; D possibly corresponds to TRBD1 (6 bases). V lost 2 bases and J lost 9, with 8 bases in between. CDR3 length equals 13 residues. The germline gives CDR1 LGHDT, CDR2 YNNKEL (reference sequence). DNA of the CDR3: TGTGCCAGCAGCCAACAACAGGGTTCACCCCTCCACTTT. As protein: CASSQQQGSPLHF.

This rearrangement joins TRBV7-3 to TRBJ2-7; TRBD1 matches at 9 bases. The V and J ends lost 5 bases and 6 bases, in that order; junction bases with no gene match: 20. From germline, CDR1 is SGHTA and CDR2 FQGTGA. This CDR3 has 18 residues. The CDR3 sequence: CASSPRGRVGQGFGEQYF. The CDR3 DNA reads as TGTGCCAGCAGCCCCCGGGGGAGGGTGGGACAGGGTTTCGGCGAGCAGTACTTC.

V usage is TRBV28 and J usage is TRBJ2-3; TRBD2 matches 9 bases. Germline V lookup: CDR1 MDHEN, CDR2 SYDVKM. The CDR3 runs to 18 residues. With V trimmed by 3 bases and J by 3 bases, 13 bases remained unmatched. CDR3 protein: CASSFITGSGSSTDTQYF. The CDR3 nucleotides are TGTGCCAGCAGTTTTATCACGGGTAGCGGGAGTTCGACAGATACGCAGTATTTT. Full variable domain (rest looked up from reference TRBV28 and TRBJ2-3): DVKVTQSSRYLVKRTGEKVFLECVQDMDHENMFWYRQDPGLGLRLIYFSYDVKMKEKGDIPEGYSVSREKKERFSLILESASTNQTSMYLCASSFITGSGSSTDTQYFGPGTRLTVL.

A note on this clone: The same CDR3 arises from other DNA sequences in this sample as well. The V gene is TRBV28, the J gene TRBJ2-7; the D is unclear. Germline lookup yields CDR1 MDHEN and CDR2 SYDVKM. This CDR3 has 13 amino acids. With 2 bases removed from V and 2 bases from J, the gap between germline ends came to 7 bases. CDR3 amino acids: CASSLSLTYEQYF. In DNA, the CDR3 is TGTGCCAGCAGTTTAAGTCTTACCTACGAGCAGTACTTC.

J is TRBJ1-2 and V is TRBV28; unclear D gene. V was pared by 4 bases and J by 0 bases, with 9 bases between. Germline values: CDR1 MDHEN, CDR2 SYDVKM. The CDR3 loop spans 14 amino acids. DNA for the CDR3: TGTGCCAGCAGTTATGGGAGTACTAACTATGGCTACACCTTC. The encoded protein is CASSYGSTNYGYTF.

CDR3 sequence (DNA): TGTGCCAGCAGTCTACATCCTAACTATGGCTACACCTTC. Its translation is CASSLHPNYGYTF. J is TRBJ1-2 and V is TRBV6-5; D gene ambiguous. This CDR3 region has 13 residues. Germline V lookup: CDR1 MNHEY, CDR2 SVGAGI. Between the trimmed V and J ends, which lost 5 bases and 0 bases, there was a span of 7 bases.

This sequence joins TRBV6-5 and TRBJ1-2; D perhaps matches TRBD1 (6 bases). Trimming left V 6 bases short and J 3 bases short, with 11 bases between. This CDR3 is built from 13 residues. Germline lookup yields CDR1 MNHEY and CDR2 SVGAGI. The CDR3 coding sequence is TGTGCCAGCAGGCGGACAGAGGACTATGGCTACACCTTC. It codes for CASRRTEDYGYTF.

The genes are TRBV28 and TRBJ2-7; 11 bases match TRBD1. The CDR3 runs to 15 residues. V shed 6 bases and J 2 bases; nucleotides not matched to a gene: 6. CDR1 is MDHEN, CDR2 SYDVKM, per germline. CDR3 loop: CASRSPGQGAYEQYF. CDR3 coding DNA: TGTGCCAGCAGATCCCCGGGACAGGGGGCCTACGAGCAGTACTTC. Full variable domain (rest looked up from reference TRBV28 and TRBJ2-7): DVKVTQSSRYLVKRTGEKVFLECVQDMDHENMFWYRQDPGLGLRLIYFSYDVKMKEKGDIPEGYSVSREKKERFSLILESASTNQTSMYLCASRSPGQGAYEQYFGPGTRLTVT.

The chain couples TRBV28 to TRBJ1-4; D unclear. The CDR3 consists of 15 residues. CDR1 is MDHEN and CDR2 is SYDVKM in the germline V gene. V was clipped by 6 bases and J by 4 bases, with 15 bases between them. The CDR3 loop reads CASSPRGGINEKLFF. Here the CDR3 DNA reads TGTGCCAGCAGCCCCCGGGGAGGGATTAATGAAAAACTGTTTTTT. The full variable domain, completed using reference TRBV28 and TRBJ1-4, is DVKVTQSSRYLVKRTGEKVFLECVQDMDHENMFWYRQDPGLGLRLIYFSYDVKMKEKGDIPEGYSVSREKKERFSLILESASTNQTSMYLCASSPRGGINEKLFFGSGTQLSVL.

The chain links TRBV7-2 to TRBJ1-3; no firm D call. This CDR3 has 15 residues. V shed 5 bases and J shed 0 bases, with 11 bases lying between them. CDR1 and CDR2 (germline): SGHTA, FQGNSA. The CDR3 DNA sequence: TGTGCCAGCAGCCCCCAAGCGAGCTCTGGAAACACCATATATTTT. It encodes CASSPQASSGNTIYF. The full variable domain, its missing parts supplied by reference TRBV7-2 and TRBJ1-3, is GAGVSQSPSNKVTEKGKDVELRCDPISGHTALYWYRQSLGQGLEFLIYFQGNSAPDKSGLPSDRFSAERTGGSVSTLTIQRTQQEDSAVYLCASSPQASSGNTIYFGEGSWLTVV.

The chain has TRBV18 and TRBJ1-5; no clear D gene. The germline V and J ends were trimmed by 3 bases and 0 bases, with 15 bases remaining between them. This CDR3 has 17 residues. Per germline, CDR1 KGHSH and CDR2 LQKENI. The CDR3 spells CASSPSFVGDSNQPQHF. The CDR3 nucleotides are TGTGCCAGCTCACCCTCGTTTGTGGGCGATAGCAATCAGCCCCAGCATTTT.

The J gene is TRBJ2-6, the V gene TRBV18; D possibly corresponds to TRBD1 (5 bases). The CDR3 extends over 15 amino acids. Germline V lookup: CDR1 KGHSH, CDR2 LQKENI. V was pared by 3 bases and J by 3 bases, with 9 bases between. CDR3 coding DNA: TGTGCCAGCTCACCCCAGGGTGGTGGGGCCAACGTCCTGACTTTC. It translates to CASSPQGGGANVLTF.

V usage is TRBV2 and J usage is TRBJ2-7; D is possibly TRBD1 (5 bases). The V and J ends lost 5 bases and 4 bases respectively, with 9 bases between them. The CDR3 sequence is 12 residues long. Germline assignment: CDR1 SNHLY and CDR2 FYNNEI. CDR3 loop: CASSQQGYEQYF. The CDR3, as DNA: TGTGCCAGCAGTCAGCAGGGATACGAGCAGTACTTC. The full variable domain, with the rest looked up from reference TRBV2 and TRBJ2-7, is EPEVTQTPSHQVTQMGQEVILRCVPISNHLYFYWYRQILGQKVEFLVSFYNNEISEKSEIFDDQFSVERPDGSNFTLKIRSTKLEDSAMYFCASSQQGYEQYFGPGTRLTVT.

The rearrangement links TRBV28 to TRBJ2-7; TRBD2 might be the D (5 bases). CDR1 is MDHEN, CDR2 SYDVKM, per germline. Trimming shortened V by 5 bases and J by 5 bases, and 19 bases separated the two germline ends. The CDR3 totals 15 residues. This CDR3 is CASSPPIRGMDEQYF. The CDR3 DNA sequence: TGTGCCAGCAGTCCCCCGATCCGGGGTATGGACGAGCAGTACTTC.

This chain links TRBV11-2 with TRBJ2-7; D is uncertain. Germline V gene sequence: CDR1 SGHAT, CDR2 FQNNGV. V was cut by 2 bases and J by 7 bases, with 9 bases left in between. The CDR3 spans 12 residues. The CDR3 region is CASSLWASEQYF. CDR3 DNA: TGTGCCAGCAGCTTATGGGCGTCAGAGCAGTACTTC.

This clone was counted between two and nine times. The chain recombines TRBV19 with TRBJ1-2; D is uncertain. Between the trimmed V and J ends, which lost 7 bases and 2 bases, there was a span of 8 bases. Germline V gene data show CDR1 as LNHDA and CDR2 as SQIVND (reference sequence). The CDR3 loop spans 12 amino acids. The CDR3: CASMAGNYGYTF. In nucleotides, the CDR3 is TGTGCCAGTATGGCAGGAAACTATGGCTACACCTTC.

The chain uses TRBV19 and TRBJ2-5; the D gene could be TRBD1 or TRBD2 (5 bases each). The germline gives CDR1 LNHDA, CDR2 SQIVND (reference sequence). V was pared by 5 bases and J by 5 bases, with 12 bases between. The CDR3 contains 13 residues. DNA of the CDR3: TGTGCCAGTAGTGTCCAGGGAGTGGAGACCCAGTACTTC. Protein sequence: CASSVQGVETQYF.

The CDR3 DNA is TGTGCCAGTAGTATTCGACAGGGTTGGACTGAAGCTTTCTTT. It encodes CASSIRQGWTEAFF. This sequence joins TRBV19 and TRBJ1-1; 7 bases are a match to TRBD1. Germline assignment: CDR1 LNHDA and CDR2 SQIVND (reference sequence). J lost 5 bases, V lost 3 bases, and 6 bases had no gene match. This CDR3 contains 14 residues.

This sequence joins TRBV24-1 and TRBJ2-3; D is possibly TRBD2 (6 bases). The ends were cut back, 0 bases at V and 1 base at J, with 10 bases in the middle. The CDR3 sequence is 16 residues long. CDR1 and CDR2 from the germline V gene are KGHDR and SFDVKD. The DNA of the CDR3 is TGTGCCACCAGTGATTTGACTAGCCAAGGCACAGATACGCAGTATTTT. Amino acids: CATSDLTSQGTDTQYF.